This T cell receptor beta chain emerged from a study of tissue T cells after allogeneic stem cell transplantation. General study results and limits: In patients and mice, blood and spleen missed much of tissue repertoire.

Regarding this clone: No antigen is known for it.

This research-autopsy study prospectively enrolled adult allogeneic hematopoietic cell transplant recipients with steroid-refractory graft-versus-host disease. Assay: immunoSEQ multiplex PCR; the TCRdb copy retains only in-frame clones and omits some. Among over 2,000 clones listed, roughly 70% were seen once. V gave up 8 bases and J gave up 6 bases, with 10 bases separating them. Germline lookup yields CDR1 LGHNA and CDR2 YNFKEQ. This CDR3 has 12 amino acids. This clonotype originated in a male patient aged 60 or older with steroid-refractory graft-versus-host disease after an allogeneic stem cell transplant. Some T cells may be transferred from the graft donor. The chain combines TRBV4-2 with TRBJ1-4; no reliable D call. The specimen was ileal tissue, collected at autopsy. The DNA for the CDR3 is TGTGCCAGCGGAAGGGAGGATGAAAAACTGTTTTTT. As protein: CASGREDEKLFF.